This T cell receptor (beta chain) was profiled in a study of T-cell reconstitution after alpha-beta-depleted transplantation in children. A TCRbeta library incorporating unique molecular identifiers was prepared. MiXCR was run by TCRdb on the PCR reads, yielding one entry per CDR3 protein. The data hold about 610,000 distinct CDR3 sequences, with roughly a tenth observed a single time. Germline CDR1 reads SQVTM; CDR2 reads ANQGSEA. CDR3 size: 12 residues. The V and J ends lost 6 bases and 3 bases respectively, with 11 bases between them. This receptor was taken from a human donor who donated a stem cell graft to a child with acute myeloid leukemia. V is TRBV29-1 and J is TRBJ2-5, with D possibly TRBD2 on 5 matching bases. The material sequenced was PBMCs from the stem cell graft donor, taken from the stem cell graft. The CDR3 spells CSVRGDKETQYF. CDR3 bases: TGCAGCGTCCGGGGAGATAAAGAGACCCAGTACTTC.